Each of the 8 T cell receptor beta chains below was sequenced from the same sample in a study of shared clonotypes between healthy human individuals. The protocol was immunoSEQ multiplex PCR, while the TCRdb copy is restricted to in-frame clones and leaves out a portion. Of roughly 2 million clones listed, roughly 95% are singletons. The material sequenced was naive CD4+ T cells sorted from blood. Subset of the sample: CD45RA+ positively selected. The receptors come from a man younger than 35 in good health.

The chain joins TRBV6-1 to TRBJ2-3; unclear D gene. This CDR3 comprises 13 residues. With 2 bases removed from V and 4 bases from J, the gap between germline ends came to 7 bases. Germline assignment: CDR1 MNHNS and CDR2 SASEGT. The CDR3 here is CASSEIPSDTQYF. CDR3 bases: TGTGCCAGCAGTGAAATCCCATCAGATACGCAGTATTTT.

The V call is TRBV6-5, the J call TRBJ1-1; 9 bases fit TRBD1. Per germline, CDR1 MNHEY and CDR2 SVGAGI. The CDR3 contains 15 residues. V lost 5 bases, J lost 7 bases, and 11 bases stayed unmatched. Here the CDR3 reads CASSRGTGPGGEAFF. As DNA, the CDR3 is TGTGCCAGCAGTCGGGGGACAGGGCCTGGAGGTGAAGCTTTCTTT.

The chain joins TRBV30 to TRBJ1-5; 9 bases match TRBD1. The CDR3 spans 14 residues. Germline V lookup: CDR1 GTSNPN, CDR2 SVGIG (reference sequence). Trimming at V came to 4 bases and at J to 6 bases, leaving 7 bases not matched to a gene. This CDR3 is CAWKGQGQGQPQHF. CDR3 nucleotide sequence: TGTGCCTGGAAAGGACAGGGGCAAGGTCAGCCCCAGCATTTT.

The CDR3 is CASSLGGLLEQYF. DNA for the CDR3: TGTGCCAGCAGCTTGGGGGGGCTTCTCGAGCAGTACTTC. The V and J genes are TRBV7-8 and TRBJ2-7, with D perhaps matching TRBD2 (7 bases). Germline assignment: CDR1 SGHVS and CDR2 FQNEAQ. Trimming took 3 bases from V and 6 from J, leaving 12 bases between them. The CDR3 loop spans 13 amino acids.

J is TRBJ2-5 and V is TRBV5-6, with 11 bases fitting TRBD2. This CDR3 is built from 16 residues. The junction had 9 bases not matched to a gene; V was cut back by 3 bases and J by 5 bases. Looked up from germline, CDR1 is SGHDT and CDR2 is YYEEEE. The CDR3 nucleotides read TGTGCCAGCAGCTGGCTGACTAGCGGGGTGGGGGAGACCCAGTACTTC. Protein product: CASSWLTSGVGETQYF.

As DNA, the CDR3 is TGTGCCAGCAGTCAAGGAGGGAAAGCTTTCTTT. Its protein product is CASSQGGKAFF. The chain employs TRBV6-5 and TRBJ1-1, with D hard to call. Trimming removed 5 bases at V and 9 bases at J, with 10 bases between. The germline gives CDR1 MNHEY, CDR2 SVGAGI. This CDR3 contains 11 residues.

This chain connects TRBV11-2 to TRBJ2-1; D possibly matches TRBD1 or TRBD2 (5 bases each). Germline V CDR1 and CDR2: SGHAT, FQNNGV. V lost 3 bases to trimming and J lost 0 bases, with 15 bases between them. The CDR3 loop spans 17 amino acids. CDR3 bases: TGTGCCAGCAGCTTGGACAAGCGGCGGAGCTCCTACAATGAGCAGTTCTTC. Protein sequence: CASSLDKRRSSYNEQFF.

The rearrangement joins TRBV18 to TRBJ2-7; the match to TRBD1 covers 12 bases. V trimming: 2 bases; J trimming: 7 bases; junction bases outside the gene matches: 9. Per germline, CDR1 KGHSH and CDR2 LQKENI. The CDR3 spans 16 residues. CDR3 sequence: CASSPELGTGGKEQYF. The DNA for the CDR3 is TGTGCCAGCTCACCAGAGCTAGGGACAGGGGGCAAAGAGCAGTACTTC. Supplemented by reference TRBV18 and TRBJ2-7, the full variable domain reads NAGVMQNPRHLVRRRGQEARLRCSPMKGHSHVYWYRQLPEEGLKFMVYLQKENIIDESGMPKERFSAEFPKEGPSILRIQQVVRGDSAAYFCASSPELGTGGKEQYFGPGTRLTVT.